The clone carrying this T cell receptor (beta chain) was seen only a few times. Its antigen is unidentified. V was shortened by 3 bases and J by 13 bases, with 21 bases between the two germline ends. CDR3 length equals 14 residues. The germline V gene has CDR1 LNHDA and CDR2 SQIVND (reference sequence). TCRdb reanalysed the reads using MiXCR and keeps one entry per CDR3 protein. The sample has about 490,000 distinct CDR3 sequences, about a quarter seen once; the top ten hold approximately 13%. This record belongs to a study of T cell repertoires in cytomegalovirus infection. Study-level background: Indications came from public TCR beta signatures; they pointed to CMV infection and to a matching HLA type.

Study conclusions and caveats: Summed public TCR beta family frequency identified CMV carriers bearing the relevant HLA. The ex vivo response was dominated by HLA-C-restricted CMV-specific TCR beta clonotypes.

The sequence was obtained from a human donor in good health (CMV status not recorded). Some clones in this sample may be carry-over from other donors' samples. Specimen: PBMCs. The V call is TRBV19, the J call TRBJ2-5; D gene unclear. The CDR3 loop is CASSISAATLPVYF. DNA for the CDR3: TGTGCCAGTAGTATTTCCGCGGCAACCCTCCCGGTGTACTTC.